Each of the 11 T cell receptor beta chains below was sequenced from the same sample in a study of healthy donors' naive CD4 and CD8 T cells. A linear amplification protocol produced the TCR libraries from about 510 ng of total RNA. TCRdb passed the reads through MiXCR, listing each CDR3 protein once. The table includes approximately 180,000 distinct CDR3 sequences, 65% to 75% detected once. The sample comprised naive CD4+ and CD8+ T cells sorted from blood, pooled from several donors. The receptors originated from a pool of human donors in good health; the sample pools cells from several healthy donors.

In this sample, this clonotype turned up a few times. The V gene is TRBV29-1, the J gene TRBJ2-3; D gene ambiguous. CDR3 length equals 12 residues. Trimming shortened V by 4 bases and J by 3 bases, and 8 bases separated the two germline ends. Germline values: CDR1 SQVTM, CDR2 ANQGSEA. The CDR3 reads CSVVLGTDTQYF. The CDR3 DNA sequence: TGCAGCGTTGTTTTGGGAACAGATACGCAGTATTTT.

The chain joins TRBV5-6 to TRBJ2-5; 7 bases match TRBD1. This CDR3 has 15 residues. Germline loops: CDR1 SGHDT, CDR2 YYEEEE. Germline trimming cut 4 bases from V and 4 bases from J; bases unmatched to any gene: 10. CDR3 nucleotides: TGTGCCAGCAGCCTACCGACAGGGTTGAGAGAGACCCAGTACTTC. It encodes CASSLPTGLRETQYF.

The V gene is TRBV12-3 or TRBV12-4, the J gene TRBJ1-1, with D unclear. The CDR3 loop spans 15 amino acids. The V end was cut by 8 bases, the J end by 0 bases, with 16 bases between. The CDR3 DNA reads TGTGCCAGCGCACCCACCGTTGGGGTGAACACTGAAGCTTTCTTT. Residues: CASAPTVGVNTEAFF.

The chain uses TRBV24-1 and TRBJ1-5; 7 bases fit TRBD1. The CDR3 is made up of 14 amino acids. Germline CDR1 and CDR2: KGHDR and SFDVKD. J gave up 6 bases and V 3 bases, and 4 bases lay outside the gene matches. In DNA, the CDR3 is TGTGCCACCAGTGATGGAGGGGGCGGTCAGCCCCAGCATTTT. The encoded protein is CATSDGGGGQPQHF.

The chain recombines TRBV6-5 with TRBJ2-2; 7 bases are a match to TRBD2. J was trimmed by 0 bases and V by 5 bases; bases with no gene match: 6. This CDR3 contains 16 residues. The V gene's germline CDR1 is MNHEY and CDR2 SVGAGI. The CDR3, as DNA: TGTGCCAGCAGTGAGCTAGCGGCCACGAACACCGGGGAGCTGTTTTTT. Protein sequence: CASSELAATNTGELFF.

This CDR3 reads CASSSPGDEQFF. CDR3 in DNA: TGTGCCAGCAGCTCCCCGGGCGATGAGCAGTTCTTC. The V gene is TRBV11-1, the J gene TRBJ2-1; D gene unclear. CDR1 and CDR2 from the germline V gene are SGHAT and FQDESV (reference sequence). The CDR3 has 12 amino acids. Between the trimmed V and J ends, which lost 4 bases and 8 bases, there was a span of 9 bases.

The V and J genes are TRBV29-1 and TRBJ2-1, with 7 bases matching TRBD2. The CDR3 covers 14 residues. Trimming took 4 bases from V and 2 from J; bases not matched to a gene: 5. Germline assignment: CDR1 SQVTM and CDR2 ANQGSEA. Written as DNA, the CDR3 is TGCAGCGTTGCTAGCGGACAAACCTACAATGAGCAGTTCTTC. It encodes CSVASGQTYNEQFF.

V gene TRBV6-5 combines with J gene TRBJ2-3, with D unclear. This CDR3 has 14 residues. V lost 6 bases, J lost 0 bases, and 10 bases lay in between. Germline CDR1 reads MNHEY; CDR2 reads SVGAGI. CDR3 protein: CASSYPTSTDTQYF. The CDR3 DNA reads TGTGCCAGCAGCTATCCGACTAGCACAGATACGCAGTATTTT.

The chain recombines TRBV29-1 with TRBJ2-1, with TRBD2 matching over 7 bases. The CDR3 sequence is 17 residues long. V was pared by 1 base and J by 1 base, with 10 bases of the junction left unmatched. CDR1 is SQVTM, CDR2 ANQGSEA, per germline. The CDR3 sequence is CSVEVPSGPGSYNEQFF. The CDR3 bases are TGCAGCGTTGAAGTACCTAGCGGTCCTGGGTCCTACAATGAGCAGTTCTTC.

This chain uses TRBV29-1 with TRBJ2-7; a weak D match, TRBD1 (6 bases). CDR1 and CDR2 (germline): SQVTM, ANQGSEA. The CDR3 is made up of 13 amino acids. Trimming stripped 7 bases from V and 6 bases from J, with 19 bases between. The CDR3, as DNA: TGCAGCGCAGGAACAGGGTGGGCGGGCGAGCAGTACTTC. Translation gives CSAGTGWAGEQYF.

This rearrangement joins TRBV29-1 to TRBJ1-2; D perhaps matches TRBD1 (6 bases). Germline CDR1 is SQVTM and CDR2 is ANQGSEA. Trimming removed 6 bases at V and 6 bases at J, with 23 bases between. There are 15 residues in the CDR3. CDR3 coding DNA: TGCAGCGTGCGAGGGGCGGACTGGGGGGCAGATGGCTACACCTTC. This encodes CSVRGADWGADGYTF.